Sequencing of this T cell receptor (beta chain) was carried out in a study of OX40 agonist ivuxolimab in advanced cancers. Study-wide background: Partial responses were achieved by three patients: one hepatocellular carcinoma, two cutaneous melanoma.

Sequencing used immunoSEQ multiplex PCR; TCRdb keeps in-frame clones, though not all of them. The table includes tens of thousands of clones, roughly nine tenths detected once. This CDR3 has 16 residues. J lost 1 base, V lost 0 bases, and 5 bases had no gene match. From germline, CDR1 is LNHNV and CDR2 YYDKDF (reference sequence). Material: CD4+ or CD8+ T cells sorted from blood, obtained in a trial of the OX40 agonist ivuxolimab. The clonotype originates from an adult with an advanced solid tumor such as melanoma, head and neck, liver or kidney cancer. The V gene is TRBV15, the J gene TRBJ2-7, with 8 nucleotides matching TRBD1. The CDR3 spells CATSRDPGTGSYEQYF. CDR3 in DNA: TGTGCCACCAGCAGAGATCCAGGGACAGGATCCTACGAGCAGTACTTC.